The T cell receptor beta chain under discussion was sequenced for a study of response to subunit inactivated influenza vaccine. This clonotype appeared many times. Germline V lookup: CDR1 SQVTM, CDR2 ANQGSEA. V shed 5 bases and J shed 4 bases, with 11 bases lying between them. The length of the CDR3 is 12 residues. TCRdb itself ran the RT-PCR reads through MiXCR, one entry per CDR3 protein. The data hold approximately 500,000 distinct CDR3 sequences, with under 30% observed a single time. The same sample was also used in a study of T cells expressing NK-cell markers. As that study records: It was by 5'RACE template switching with UMIs that TCR beta cDNA was made. In more than 5 donors, dominant CD3+CD56+NKG2C+ clonotypes ranked among the top 10 CD8+ clonotypes. Clones of NKG2C+ T cells that had expanded were of unclear HCMV specificity.

The sequence was collected from a man over 45 who received an inactivated influenza vaccine. The source material was CD4+ T cells sorted from PBMCs, sampled 11 to 12 days after vaccination. The rearrangement uses TRBV29-1 and TRBJ2-5; D perhaps matches TRBD2 (5 bases). CDR3 region: CSVRTEGETQYF. In DNA, the CDR3 is TGCAGCGTTCGGACCGAGGGAGAGACCCAGTACTTC.